Presented here are 10 T cell receptor beta chains from one specimen sequenced in a study of spatial heterogeneity in lung cancer. Study-level results: Counts that tracked tumor mutation counts were those of expanded intratumoral alpha and beta TCRs.

What these receptors recognize is not known. MiXCR, applied by TCRdb to the 5' RACE reads, yields one record per CDR3 protein. The sample carries about 27,000 distinct CDR3 sequences, more than 5.5% recorded once. As to time point: sample taken at primary tumor resection. Material: lung tumor tissue, obtained at surgery. The source is a male donor with early-stage non-small cell lung cancer.

This clonotype was counted ten times or more. V and J are TRBV27 and TRBJ2-5; weak D call: TRBD2 (7 bases). The germline V and J ends were trimmed by 2 bases and 3 bases, with 10 bases remaining between them. The CDR3 has 14 residues. Germline CDR1 and CDR2: MNHEY and SMNVEV (reference sequence). The CDR3 DNA is TGTGCCAGCAGTTTACGGGGGGCGGAAGAGACCCAGTACTTC. It specifies CASSLRGAEETQYF.

This clonotype was seen ten or more times. The chain joins TRBV5-6 to TRBJ1-1; D may be TRBD1 (5 bases). Trimming shortened V by 0 bases and J by 3 bases, and 12 bases separated the two germline ends. Looked up from germline, CDR1 is SGHDT and CDR2 is YYEEEE. The CDR3 length is 15 residues. As DNA, the CDR3 is TGTGCCAGCAGCTTGGCTGGGACGGGGTACACTGAAGCTTTCTTT. Translated: CASSLAGTGYTEAFF.

This clonotype has a count of ten or more. The chain has TRBV18 and TRBJ1-2; no definite D call. V lost 0 bases and J lost 2, with 10 bases in between. Germline CDR1 and CDR2: KGHSH and LQKENI. The CDR3 contains 15 residues. CDR3 coding DNA: TGTGCCAGCTCACCACCCGCCGGCACGAACTATGGCTACACCTTC. This encodes CASSPPAGTNYGYTF.

This clonotype was seen ten or more times. The chain recombines TRBV28 with TRBJ2-7; 9 nucleotides align to TRBD1. Germline trimming cut 1 base from V and 9 bases from J; bases unmatched to any gene: 10. Per the germline V gene, CDR1 is MDHEN and CDR2 is SYDVKM. The CDR3 is 15 residues long. The CDR3 loop is CASSLYGTGTVWQYF. The CDR3 DNA is TGTGCCAGCAGTTTATATGGGACAGGGACGGTTTGGCAGTACTTC.

Many counts were recorded for this clonotype. The chain recombines TRBV4-3 with TRBJ2-5; D may be TRBD1 (5 bases). This CDR3 region has 15 residues. V dropped 1 base and J dropped 1 base, with 10 bases sitting between them. Germline V CDR1 and CDR2: LGHNA, YSLEER. CDR3 in amino acids: CASSQVGQGQETQYF. The CDR3 region has the DNA TGCGCCAGCAGCCAAGTAGGGCAGGGCCAAGAGACCCAGTACTTC.

V gene TRBV2 combines with J gene TRBJ1-6, with D tentatively TRBD1 (6 bases). Germline CDR1 and CDR2: SNHLY and FYNNEI. CDR3 size: 14 residues. The germline V and J ends were trimmed by 5 bases and 6 bases, with 11 bases remaining between them. The CDR3 reads CASSRLRGNSPLHF. The CDR3 DNA reads TGTGCCAGCAGTCGACTCAGGGGTAATTCACCCCTCCACTTT.

This clonotype showed up many times. The V gene is TRBV7-2, the J gene TRBJ2-1; tentatively, D is TRBD2 (6 bases). Trimming pared 3 bases from V and 10 bases from J, leaving 16 bases between. The V gene's germline CDR1 is SGHTA and CDR2 FQGNSA. The CDR3 consists of 14 residues. CDR3 nucleotides: TGTGCCAGCAGCTTTACCCGGGACTCTCGGGAGCAGTTCTTC. It encodes CASSFTRDSREQFF. Filled out from reference TRBV7-2 and TRBJ2-1, the complete variable domain reads GAGVSQSPSNKVTEKGKDVELRCDPISGHTALYWYRQSLGQGLEFLIYFQGNSAPDKSGLPSDRFSAERTGGSVSTLTIQRTQQEDSAVYLCASSFTRDSREQFFGPGTRLTVL.

The table lists this clonotype with many counts. DNA for the CDR3: TGCAGTGCTCAGGGGGCGGGGGTCTCTCAGCCCCAGCATTTT. Translating gives CSAQGAGVSQPQHF. The V gene is TRBV20-1, the J gene TRBJ1-5; 8 nucleotides agree with TRBD1. Germline CDR1 reads DFQATT; CDR2 reads SNEGSKA (reference sequence). CDR3 length equals 14 residues. Trimming took 5 bases from V and 6 from J; bases not matched to a gene: 9.

This clonotype occurred many times. The junction does not match germline at one end; this may be a read error. The chain joins TRBV5-6 to TRBJ2-1; weak D call: TRBD2 (6 bases). Germline V gene data show CDR1 as SGHDT and CDR2 as YYEEEE. This CDR3 spans 12 amino acids. The CDR3 coding sequence is TGTGCCAGCACCTTGAAGCGGGATGAGCAGTTCTTC. It encodes CASTLKRDEQFF.

In its sample, this clonotype was seen many times. The genes are TRBV29-1 and TRBJ2-1, with 9 bases lining up with TRBD1. From germline, CDR1 is SQVTM and CDR2 ANQGSEA. J was trimmed by 7 bases and V by 6 bases; bases with no gene match: 10. CDR3 length: 14 residues. The CDR3 loop is CSVGGQGRGNEQFF. Here the CDR3 DNA reads TGCAGCGTGGGCGGACAGGGGCGAGGGAATGAGCAGTTCTTC.